Presented here are 8 T cell receptor beta chains from one specimen sequenced in a study of PD-1 blockade in mismatch repair-deficient tumors. Generated by immunoSEQ multiplex PCR, the TCRdb table keeps only in-frame clones and is missing some. The sample has 100,000 to 150,000 clones; roughly 90% are singletons. This specimen consisted of peripheral blood, obtained roughly 67 weeks after starting pembrolizumab. These receptors all stem from an adult with mismatch repair-deficient cancer.

This clone was seen ten or more times. V gene TRBV5-1 combines with J gene TRBJ2-2; the D is unclear. V lost 2 bases and J 4 bases, leaving 12 bases between the germline ends. This CDR3 spans 15 amino acids. Germline values: CDR1 SGHRS, CDR2 YFSETQ. The CDR3 nucleotides are TGCGCCAGCAGCTTTGGCCCGGCGAGCACCGGGGAGCTGTTTTTT. Protein product: CASSFGPASTGELFF.

J is TRBJ2-3 and V is TRBV5-1; 7 positions match TRBD2. The CDR3 has 17 residues. The V gene's germline CDR1 is SGHRS and CDR2 YFSETQ. V was pared by 4 bases and J by 1 base, with 12 bases of the junction left unmatched. The CDR3 protein is CASSPRGSRERTDTQYF. CDR3 DNA sequence: TGCGCCAGCAGCCCGCGGGGATCGCGGGAGCGCACAGATACGCAGTATTTT. The complete variable domain, with remaining parts taken from reference TRBV5-1 and TRBJ2-3, reads KAGVTQTPRYLIKTRGQQVTLSCSPISGHRSVSWYQQTPGQGLQFLFEYFSETQRNKGNFPGRFSGRQFSNSRSEMNVSTLELGDSALYLCASSPRGSRERTDTQYFGPGTRLTVL.

The rearrangement links TRBV30 to TRBJ2-3, with 7 bases identical to TRBD1. Per the germline V gene, CDR1 is GTSNPN and CDR2 is SVGIG (reference sequence). This CDR3 contains 17 residues. V lost 0 bases, J lost 1 base, and 10 bases stayed unmatched. The CDR3 sequence is CAWSVNLNRGGTDTQYF. For the CDR3, the DNA is TGTGCCTGGAGTGTCAATTTGAACAGGGGAGGCACAGATACGCAGTATTTT.

The chain links TRBV5-1 to TRBJ2-5; possibly TRBD2 for D (6 bases). This CDR3 comprises 14 residues. The germline V and J ends were trimmed by 0 bases and 1 base, with 7 bases remaining between them. Germline V lookup: CDR1 SGHRS, CDR2 YFSETQ. The CDR3 protein is CASSLDSGQETQYF. As DNA, the CDR3 is TGCGCCAGCAGCTTGGATAGCGGCCAAGAGACCCAGTACTTC.

The V gene is TRBV5-1, the J gene TRBJ2-3; 7 nucleotides line up with TRBD2. V was pared by 0 bases and J by 2 bases, with 3 bases of the junction left unmatched. In germline, CDR1 is SGHRS, CDR2 YFSETQ. This CDR3 spans 15 amino acids. The chain's CDR3 is CASSLGEGPTDTQYF. CDR3 bases: TGCGCCAGCAGCTTGGGGGAGGGCCCCACAGATACGCAGTATTTT.

This clone was recorded only once. CDR3 amino acids: CASSEDGRATGELFF. For the CDR3, the DNA is TGTGCCAGCAGTGAAGACGGGAGGGCAACCGGGGAGCTGTTTTTT. The rearrangement links TRBV2 to TRBJ2-2; 8 bases line up with TRBD2. J lost 5 bases, V lost 1 base, and 3 bases had no gene match. Germline V gene lookup returns CDR1 SNHLY and CDR2 FYNNEI. This CDR3 is built from 15 residues.

The CDR3 protein is CASSLQGNYGYTF. Written as DNA, the CDR3 is TGTGCCAGCAGCCTACAGGGGAACTATGGCTACACCTTC. This chain joins TRBV25-1 and TRBJ1-2, with TRBD1 identical over 7 bases. The germline V gene has CDR1 MGHDK and CDR2 SYGVNS. The junction had 3 bases not matched to a gene; V was cut back by 6 bases and J by 2 bases. The CDR3 is made up of 13 amino acids.

This sequence joins TRBV10-3 and TRBJ2-7; D is unclear. The germline gives CDR1 ENHRY, CDR2 SYGVKD. The CDR3 is made up of 13 amino acids. Trimming took 2 bases from V and 7 from J, leaving 12 bases between them. The CDR3, as DNA: TGTGCCATCAGTGAGGCCAGGCAAGAGGAGCAGTACTTC. This sequence encodes CAISEARQEEQYF.